A selection of T cell receptor beta chains follows, all from one sample in a study of cytomegalovirus exposure and HLA in healthy donors. Clones were sequenced by immunoSEQ multiplex PCR, and TCRdb holds only the in-frame ones, with some missing. The data hold about 300,000 clones, with about nine tenths observed a single time. Sequencing was performed on PBMCs. The receptors come from a man in his forties in good health and CMV-seropositive. Each CDR3 is given with its conserved first and last residue. Fields, in order: clone size, J gene, D gene, CDR3 length, V gene, CDR3 protein, CDR3 DNA. A D gene is named only where the DNA matches it firmly. Clone sizes are given selectively: once, few, many, or a class where the clone is expanded.

>-|TRBJ1-5|-|15|TRBV4-1
CASSHLDSPNQPQHF
TGCGCCAGCAGCCACCTAGACAGCCCTAATCAGCCCCAGCATTTT
>few|TRBJ2-3|TRBD2|15|TRBV30
CAWSYGGREADTQYF
TGTGCCTGGAGCTACGGTGGGCGGGAGGCAGATACGCAGTATTTT
>-|TRBJ2-5|-|16|TRBV21-1
CASSKRRGTPQETQYF
TGTGCCAGCAGCAAACGACGCGGGACGCCGCAAGAGACCCAGTACTTC
>-|TRBJ2-5|TRBD1|15|TRBV27
CASSFLRGPSETQYF
TGTGCCAGCAGTTTCCTAAGGGGGCCCAGCGAGACCCAGTACTTC
>-|TRBJ1-5|-|13|TRBV5-1
CASSAGPYQPQHF
TGCGCCAGCAGCGCGGGACCGTATCAGCCCCAGCATTTT
>-|TRBJ2-2|-|15|TRBV21-1
CASSVTRELTGELFF
TGTGCCAGCAGCGTGACCCGGGAGCTGACCGGGGAGCTGTTTTTT
>-|TRBJ1-2|-|14|TRBV5-1
CASSLVGGTDGYTF
TGCGCCAGCAGCTTGGTGGGAGGCACGGATGGCTACACCTTC
>-|TRBJ1-1|-|14|TRBV2
CASSDLQANTEAFF
TGTGCCAGCAGTGACTTACAGGCGAACACTGAAGCTTTCTTT
>-|TRBJ1-1|-|17|TRBV29-1
CSVLTSRRRHMNTEAFF
TGCAGCGTTCTTACAAGTAGGAGACGGCATATGAACACTGAAGCTTTCTTT
>-|TRBJ2-5|-|17|TRBV5-5
CASSPPAPLVSQETQYF
TGTGCCAGCAGCCCACCCGCCCCTTTAGTGTCCCAAGAGACCCAGTACTTC
>-|TRBJ2-5|TRBD2|14|TRBV5-4
CASSLWGSGRGLYF
TGTGCCAGCAGCTTGTGGGGTAGCGGGAGGGGTTTGTACTTC
>-|TRBJ2-5|-|15|TRBV18
CASSPSTGPQETQYF
TGTGCCAGCTCACCGTCGACAGGCCCTCAAGAGACCCAGTACTTC
>-|TRBJ2-7|TRBD1|15|TRBV5-1
CASSPGQGYTYEQYF
TGCGCCAGCAGCCCGGGACAGGGGTATACCTACGAGCAGTACTTC
>-|TRBJ2-7|TRBD2|14|TRBV5-4
CASSFIGGGDEQYF
TGTGCCAGCAGCTTTATCGGGGGAGGGGACGAGCAGTACTTC
>-|TRBJ2-3|TRBD2|17|TRBV4-1
CASSQGVAAGVADTQYF
TGCGCCAGCAGCCAAGGGGTAGCAGCGGGAGTAGCAGATACGCAGTATTTT
>once|TRBJ1-1|-|13|TRBV27
CASSLLEGRVAFF
TGTGCCAGCAGTTTATTAGAGGGGAGGGTGGCTTTCTTT
>-|TRBJ2-7|-|14|TRBV29-1
CSVVTVISSYEQYF
TGCAGCGTTGTTACGGTTATTAGCTCCTACGAGCAGTACTTC
>-|TRBJ2-1|TRBD2|15|TRBV6-5
CASSYRGRAGNEQFF
TGTGCCAGCAGTTACCGCGGGAGAGCTGGCAATGAGCAGTTCTTC